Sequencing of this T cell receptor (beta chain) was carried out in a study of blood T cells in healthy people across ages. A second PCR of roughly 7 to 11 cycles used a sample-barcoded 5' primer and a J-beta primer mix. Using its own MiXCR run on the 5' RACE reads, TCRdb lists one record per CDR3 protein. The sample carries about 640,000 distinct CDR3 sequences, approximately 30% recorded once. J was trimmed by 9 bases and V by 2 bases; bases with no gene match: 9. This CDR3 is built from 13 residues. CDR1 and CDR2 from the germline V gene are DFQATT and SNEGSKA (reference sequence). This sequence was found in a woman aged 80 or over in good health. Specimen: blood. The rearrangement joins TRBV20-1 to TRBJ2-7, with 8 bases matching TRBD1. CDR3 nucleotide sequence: TGCAGTGCTAGACAGGGGGCCGACAATGGGCAGTACTTC. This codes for CSARQGADNGQYF.